These 25 T cell receptor beta chains were all obtained from the same sample, sequenced in a study of blood T cells in healthy people across ages. A second PCR of 7 to 11 cycles used a sample-barcoded 5' primer and a J-beta primer mix. TCRdb re-analysed the 5' RACE reads in MiXCR, keeping a single row per CDR3 protein. The sample has about 510,000 distinct CDR3 sequences; roughly a quarter are singletons. The sample also formed part of further work on T cells of mothers and their children.

Sequencing was done on a sample of blood. Receptors originate from a boy younger than 10 in good health.

This clonotype appeared a few times. This chain connects TRBV12-3 or TRBV12-4 to TRBJ2-3; D is undetermined. V was shortened by 5 bases and J by 1 base, with 10 bases between the two germline ends. The CDR3 has 14 residues. The CDR3 DNA sequence: TGTGCCAGCAGTCCAACTCGAGGCACAGATACGCAGTATTTT. It codes for CASSPTRGTDTQYF.

This clonotype was observed a handful of times. The V gene is TRBV12-3 or TRBV12-4, the J gene TRBJ2-7, with D tentatively TRBD2 (6 bases). This CDR3 is 13 amino acids long. Trimming removed 8 bases from V and 1 base from J, with 12 bases in between. CDR3 DNA: TGTGCCAGCGGTGGGGGGTTGTCCTACGAGCAGTACTTC. Translating it yields CASGGGLSYEQYF.

The chain employs TRBV5-1 and TRBJ2-5; D tentatively reads TRBD1 or TRBD2 (6 bases each). V shed 4 bases and J shed 0 bases, with 16 bases lying between them. The CDR3 is 16 residues long. Germline lookup yields CDR1 SGHRS and CDR2 YFSETQ. CDR3 DNA sequence: TGCGCCAGCAGCCATGGGACAAGGGGGGACCAAGAGACCCAGTACTTC. Protein sequence: CASSHGTRGDQETQYF.

V is TRBV2 and J is TRBJ1-4; a weak D match, TRBD1 (5 bases). The CDR3 totals 14 residues. V was shortened by 2 bases and J by 7 bases, with 11 bases between the two germline ends. Germline V gene sequence: CDR1 SNHLY, CDR2 FYNNEI. CDR3 amino acids: CASSELGGAEKLFF. DNA of the CDR3: TGTGCCAGCAGTGAACTCGGGGGTGCTGAAAAACTGTTTTTT. The full variable domain, with the rest looked up from reference TRBV2 and TRBJ1-4, is EPEVTQTPSHQVTQMGQEVILRCVPISNHLYFYWYRQILGQKVEFLVSFYNNEISEKSEIFDDQFSVERPDGSNFTLKIRSTKLEDSAMYFCASSELGGAEKLFFGSGTQLSVL.

In this sample, this clonotype turned up many times. This chain uses TRBV6-2 or TRBV6-3 with TRBJ2-5; possibly TRBD2 for D (6 bases). The CDR3 is made up of 12 amino acids. V was shortened by 1 base and J by 9 bases, with 9 bases between the two germline ends. CDR1 MNHEY and CDR2 SVGEGT come from the germline V gene. CDR3 region: CASSYYRESQYF. DNA for the CDR3: TGTGCCAGCAGTTACTACCGGGAGTCCCAGTACTTC.

The chain is built from TRBV7-9 and TRBJ2-2; D is unclear. V was cut by 1 base and J by 8 bases, with 11 bases left in between. The CDR3 spans 14 residues. CDR1 is SEHNR, CDR2 FQNEAQ, per germline (reference sequence). The CDR3 spells CASSLGQAQGELFF. The CDR3 nucleotides read TGTGCCAGCAGCTTAGGGCAGGCCCAAGGGGAGCTGTTTTTT.

This clonotype was seen a few times. The J gene is TRBJ1-1, the V gene TRBV18, with TRBD1 matching over 10 bases. This CDR3 has 16 amino acids. CDR1 KGHSH and CDR2 LQKENI come from the germline V gene. V dropped 4 bases and J dropped 5; count of bases not matched to a gene: 10. CDR3 nucleotides: TGTGCCAGCTCACTACTTCCGGGACAGGGGAGAACTGAAGCTTTCTTT. The encoded protein is CASSLLPGQGRTEAFF.

J is TRBJ2-7 and V is TRBV28, with TRBD1 identical over 8 bases. J gave up 2 bases and V 6 bases, and 9 bases lay outside the gene matches. This CDR3 has 15 residues. Germline assignment: CDR1 MDHEN and CDR2 SYDVKM. CDR3 residues: CASSYQGAQPYEQYF. The CDR3 DNA is TGTGCCAGCAGCTACCAGGGGGCGCAACCCTACGAGCAGTACTTC.

This sequence joins TRBV3-1 and TRBJ2-7; D unresolved. Trimming removed 4 bases from V and 3 bases from J, with 7 bases in between. This CDR3 region has 12 residues. Germline CDR1 is LGHDT and CDR2 is YNNKEL (reference sequence). The CDR3 here is CASSRVNYEQYF. The CDR3 coding sequence is TGTGCCAGCAGCCGAGTGAACTACGAGCAGTACTTC.

There are a few counts of this clonotype. This CDR3 fails to terminate in the conserved phenylalanine or tryptophan, so it likely reflects a read error. CDR3 residues: CASSSPRTGAGTEAFS. The DNA of the CDR3 is TGTGCCAGCAGTTCACCTCGGACAGGGGCAGGCACTGAAGCTTTCTCT. The chain is built from TRBV28 and TRBJ1-1; 9 bases match TRBD1. The germline gives CDR1 MDHEN, CDR2 SYDVKM. Trimming took 4 bases from V and 4 from J; bases not matched to a gene: 10. CDR3 length: 16 amino acids.

This clonotype has only a few counts. The chain combines TRBV6-5 with TRBJ2-1; TRBD2 agrees at 9 bases. This CDR3 region has 16 residues. The trim removed 4 bases at V and 4 bases at J, leaving 8 bases unmatched. Germline V lookup: CDR1 MNHEY, CDR2 SVGAGI. The chain's CDR3 is CASSSLSGGPYNEQFF. In nucleotides, the CDR3 is TGTGCCAGCAGTTCTCTTAGCGGGGGCCCTTACAATGAGCAGTTCTTC.

The chain carries TRBV20-1 and TRBJ2-3; tentatively, D is TRBD1 (5 bases). V was shortened by 0 bases and J by 15 bases, with 13 bases between the two germline ends. Per the germline V gene, CDR1 is DFQATT and CDR2 is SNEGSKA (reference sequence). This CDR3 is 11 amino acids long. The CDR3 sequence is CSAREGRLEYF. Written as DNA, the CDR3 is TGCAGTGCTAGAGAGGGGCGTTTGGAATATTTT.

This clonotype was observed a handful of times. The chain links TRBV10-3 to TRBJ2-4, with 8 bases aligning to TRBD2. Looked up from germline, CDR1 is ENHRY and CDR2 is SYGVKD. This CDR3 region has 14 residues. V was clipped by 3 bases and J by 6 bases; unmatched bases: 4. The CDR3 bases are TGTGCCATCAGTGAAAGTAGCGGGGTAAACATTCAGTACTTC. This encodes CAISESSGVNIQYF.

The chain recombines TRBV18 with TRBJ2-5, with D possibly matching TRBD1 (5 bases). There are 16 residues in the CDR3. V dropped 3 bases and J dropped 4 bases, with 18 bases sitting between them. Germline CDR1 and CDR2: KGHSH and LQKENI. Written as DNA, the CDR3 is TGTGCCAGCTCACCGGCGACAGCTCGGTTGGTAGAGACCCAGTACTTC. Protein: CASSPATARLVETQYF.

This clonotype has a handful of counts. This chain connects TRBV20-1 to TRBJ1-2; D gene ambiguous. This CDR3 has 12 amino acids. The germline gives CDR1 DFQATT, CDR2 SNEGSKA (reference sequence). V was shortened by 6 bases and J by 7 bases, with 15 bases between the two germline ends. The CDR3 here is CSARTGIGGYTF. The CDR3 region has the DNA TGCAGTGCGAGAACCGGGATTGGTGGCTACACCTTC.

This clonotype occurred a few times. The CDR3, as DNA: TGCAGTGCTATCGGTCAGAACACAGATACGCAGTATTTT. Protein sequence: CSAIGQNTDTQYF. The chain recombines TRBV20-1 with TRBJ2-3; D is unclear. Per the germline V gene, CDR1 is DFQATT and CDR2 is SNEGSKA (reference sequence). CDR3 length equals 13 residues. V was trimmed by 4 bases and J by 2 bases, leaving 10 bases between them.

In its sample, this clonotype was seen many times. V usage is TRBV9 and J usage is TRBJ1-4, with D tentatively TRBD1 (5 bases). Trimming took 3 bases from V and 0 from J, leaving 12 bases between them. The CDR3 spans 16 residues. The germline CDR1 and CDR2 sequences are SGDLS and YYNGEE. CDR3 nucleotide sequence: TGTGCCAGCAGCGCTAGGGGTACAGCAACTAATGAAAAACTGTTTTTT. It codes for CASSARGTATNEKLFF.

This clonotype occurred a few times. The V and J genes are TRBV23-1 and TRBJ2-2, with D maybe TRBD2 (6 bases). TRBV23-1 is an ORF; its function is uncertain. The CDR3 has 17 amino acids. V was cut by 2 bases and J by 3 bases, with 16 bases left in between. CDR3 in amino acids: CASSQPGRSVYTGELFF. CDR3 nucleotide sequence: TGCGCCAGCAGTCAACCAGGGAGGTCGGTCTACACCGGGGAGCTGTTTTTT.

This clonotype has only a few counts. The chain couples TRBV4-3 to TRBJ1-4; D uncertain. This CDR3 is 14 amino acids long. Trimming pared 1 base from V and 11 bases from J, leaving 14 bases between. Germline V gene sequence: CDR1 LGHNA, CDR2 YSLEER. CDR3 in amino acids: CASSQVPGGWKLFF. CDR3 coding DNA: TGCGCCAGCAGCCAAGTGCCAGGAGGTTGGAAACTGTTTTTT.

This clonotype has more than one count but fewer than ten. V usage is TRBV6-1 and J usage is TRBJ2-2; TRBD1 matches at 9 bases. Germline CDR1 is MNHNS and CDR2 is SASEGT. V dropped 6 bases and J dropped 0; count of bases not matched to a gene: 8. The CDR3 length is 17 residues. CDR3 bases: TGTGCCAGCAGATCGGACAGGGGTTCCCCGAACACCGGGGAGCTGTTTTTT. Its translation: CASRSDRGSPNTGELFF.

In its sample, this clonotype was seen a few times. The chain has TRBV7-3 and TRBJ1-5, with D possibly matching TRBD1 (6 bases). Per the germline V gene, CDR1 is SGHTA and CDR2 is FQGTGA. The CDR3 spans 14 residues. V was clipped by 7 bases and J by 4 bases, with 14 bases between them. The CDR3 coding sequence is TGTGCCAGCACCACGGGGGGGCGTAATCAGCCCCAGCATTTT. This encodes CASTTGGRNQPQHF.

There are a few counts of this clonotype. The CDR3 sequence: CASSSPTSYEQYF. CDR3 coding DNA: TGTGCCAGCAGCTCCCCAACCTCCTACGAGCAGTACTTC. The V gene is TRBV14, the J gene TRBJ2-5; D unclear. The J call is doubtful: the DNA matches TRBJ2-7 better. This CDR3 has 13 amino acids. Per the germline V gene, CDR1 is SGHDN and CDR2 is FVKESK.

The rearrangement links TRBV9 to TRBJ2-2; D gene unclear. The ends were cut back, 1 base at V and 3 bases at J, with 16 bases in the middle. The CDR3 consists of 17 residues. Germline loops: CDR1 SGDLS, CDR2 YYNGEE. In DNA, the CDR3 is TGTGCCAGCAGCGTATTTTCTCTGGGCAGGCACACCGGGGAGCTGTTTTTT. Protein: CASSVFSLGRHTGELFF.

J is TRBJ2-7 and V is TRBV11-2, with 7 bases identical to TRBD2. Germline CDR1 reads SGHAT; CDR2 reads FQNNGV. Trimming at V came to 5 bases and at J to 4 bases, leaving 14 bases not matched to a gene. The CDR3 totals 16 residues. CDR3 coding DNA: TGTGCCAGCAGCACCAACCGGGACTACTCCCGGTACGAGCAGTACTTC. Protein product: CASSTNRDYSRYEQYF.

This sequence joins TRBV7-2 and TRBJ2-5; D remains unclear. CDR3 size: 15 residues. Trimming pared 7 bases from V and 5 bases from J, leaving 20 bases between. Germline CDR1 and CDR2: SGHTA and FQGNSA. The CDR3: CASTTMGRRHETQYF. The CDR3 nucleotides are TGTGCCAGCACTACCATGGGCCGTCGTCACGAGACCCAGTACTTC.